These 28 T cell receptor beta chains originate from one sample sequenced in a study of blood T cell repertoires in COVID-19. The method was immunoSEQ multiplex PCR; TCRdb's version includes in-frame clones alone and lacks a portion of them. The sample lists some 62,000 clones, 88% seen once, with about 5% in the top ten. The material sequenced was peripheral blood. These receptors came from a human donor in a cohort sampled during active COVID-19.

V usage is TRBV29-1 and J usage is TRBJ1-1; D is uncertain. CDR1 and CDR2 (germline): SQVTM, ANQGSEA. Trimming left V 4 bases short and J 2 bases short, with 11 bases between. CDR3 size: 13 residues. The CDR3 sequence: CSVVPGLNTEAFF. CDR3 sequence (DNA): TGCAGCGTTGTGCCAGGCTTAAACACTGAAGCTTTCTTT.

V and J are TRBV11-1 and TRBJ2-1; 7 bases agree with TRBD2. V trimming: 1 base; J trimming: 8 bases; junction bases outside the gene matches: 5. Looked up from germline, CDR1 is SGHAT and CDR2 is FQDESV (reference sequence). The CDR3 extends over 14 amino acids. The CDR3 sequence is CASSLDGTNDEQFF. The CDR3 nucleotides are TGTGCCAGCAGCTTAGATGGGACTAACGATGAGCAGTTCTTC.

J is TRBJ1-1 and V is TRBV18; D uncertain. The length of the CDR3 is 16 residues. The germline V gene has CDR1 KGHSH and CDR2 LQKENI. Trimming removed 2 bases at V and 0 bases at J, with 13 bases between. DNA for the CDR3: TGTGCCAGCTCACCAGAGGCCCCACGGATGAACACTGAAGCTTTCTTT. Translated, it gives CASSPEAPRMNTEAFF.

The chain uses TRBV7-6 and TRBJ2-1, with D maybe TRBD2 (7 bases). The CDR3 is 16 amino acids. The germline CDR1 and CDR2 sequences are SGHVS and FNYEAQ. V dropped 6 bases and J dropped 5 bases, with 20 bases sitting between them. CDR3 coding DNA: TGTGCCAGCAGTTTCCTTGGGGGGGAGGGGGACAATGAGCAGTTCTTC. It specifies CASSFLGGEGDNEQFF.

This rearrangement joins TRBV6-5 to TRBJ2-7; possibly TRBD2 for D (5 bases). Between the trimmed V and J ends, which lost 0 bases and 7 bases, there was a span of 13 bases. The V gene's germline CDR1 is MNHEY and CDR2 SVGAGI. The CDR3 contains 14 residues. This chain's CDR3 is CASSYSRQRGEQYF. The CDR3 nucleotides are TGTGCCAGCAGTTACTCGAGACAAAGAGGGGAGCAGTACTTC.

The V call is TRBV9, the J call TRBJ1-1; D is perhaps TRBD1 (6 bases). The CDR3 runs 17 residues. Per the germline V gene, CDR1 is SGDLS and CDR2 is YYNGEE. V was pared by 3 bases and J by 0 bases, with 18 bases between. CDR3 DNA: TGTGCCAGCAGCGCTTACAGGGATGGGCTGGTGAACACTGAAGCTTTCTTT. As protein: CASSAYRDGLVNTEAFF. The full variable domain, completed using reference TRBV9 and TRBJ1-1, is DSGVTQTPKHLITATGQRVTLRCSPRSGDLSVYWYQQSLDQGLQFLIQYYNGEERAKGNILERFSAQQFPDLHSELNLSSLELGDSALYFCASSAYRDGLVNTEAFFGQGTRLTVV.

The V call is TRBV4-2, the J call TRBJ1-4, with D perhaps TRBD1 (6 bases). The germline V gene has CDR1 LGHNA and CDR2 YNFKEQ. V was shortened by 0 bases and J by 7 bases, with 12 bases between the two germline ends. This CDR3 region has 15 residues. This chain's CDR3 is CASSQDARGFEKLFF. DNA of the CDR3: TGTGCCAGCAGCCAAGATGCCAGGGGATTTGAAAAACTGTTTTTT.

This clone occurred once. The CDR3 loop reads CASMQGSTDTQYF. The CDR3 coding sequence is TGTGCCAGCATGCAGGGAAGCACAGATACGCAGTATTTT. This sequence joins TRBV6-5 and TRBJ2-3; tentatively, D is TRBD1 (5 bases). The CDR3 contains 13 residues. The V gene lost 7 bases and the J gene lost 0 bases, with 8 bases spanning the gap. Germline-derived CDR1 and CDR2 are MNHEY and SVGAGI.

The chain couples TRBV24-1 to TRBJ2-7; 7 bases are shared with TRBD1. Germline V gene data show CDR1 as KGHDR and CDR2 as SFDVKD. V dropped 11 bases and J dropped 4; count of bases not matched to a gene: 10. There are 13 residues in the CDR3. The CDR3 is CAIPPGQTYEQYF. As DNA, the CDR3 is TGTGCCATCCCACCGGGACAGACATACGAGCAGTACTTC.

The V gene is TRBV15, the J gene TRBJ1-4; the match to TRBD1 covers 7 bases. There are 15 residues in the CDR3. Trimming cost V 3 bases and J 4 bases; bases outside gene matches: 5. Germline CDR1 LNHNV, CDR2 YYDKDF (reference sequence). CDR3 nucleotide sequence: TGTGCCACCAGCAGTAGCCGGGACAGTAATGAAAAACTGTTTTTT. Amino acids: CATSSSRDSNEKLFF.

In its sample, this clone was seen a few times. The rearrangement joins TRBV5-4 to TRBJ1-2; 8 bases agree with TRBD1. CDR3 length equals 13 residues. Trimming took 1 base from V and 6 from J; bases not matched to a gene: 2. Germline lookup yields CDR1 SGHNT and CDR2 YYREEE (reference sequence). CDR3 amino acids: CASSLLTGDGYTF. DNA of the CDR3: TGTGCCAGCAGCTTGCTGACAGGGGATGGCTACACCTTC.

This clone is a singleton in its sample. The rearrangement joins TRBV2 to TRBJ2-3, with a tentative D call TRBD2 (5 bases). The germline gives CDR1 SNHLY, CDR2 FYNNEI. V dropped 6 bases and J dropped 1 base, with 11 bases sitting between them. The CDR3 runs 14 residues. The CDR3 loop reads CASRRNGGTDTQYF. CDR3 sequence (DNA): TGTGCCAGCAGGAGGAACGGGGGCACAGATACGCAGTATTTT.

J is TRBJ2-5 and V is TRBV7-7; 8 nucleotides agree with TRBD2. CDR1 SSHAT and CDR2 FNYEAQ come from the germline V gene (reference sequence). After removal of 4 bases from V and 2 bases from J, the junction contained 6 bases not matched to a gene. The CDR3 spans 15 residues. The CDR3 here is CASSSGRGKQETQYF. The DNA of the CDR3 is TGTGCCAGCAGCTCCGGGAGGGGGAAGCAAGAGACCCAGTACTTC. The complete variable domain, with remaining parts taken from reference TRBV7-7 and TRBJ2-5, reads GAGVSQSPRYKVTKRGQDVTLRCDPISSHATLYWYQQALGQGPEFLTYFNYEAQPDKSGLPSDRFSAERPEGSISTLTIQRTEQRDSAMYRCASSSGRGKQETQYFGPGTRLLVL.

This chain links TRBV5-5 with TRBJ2-3, with a weak D call TRBD2 (5 bases). The germline gives CDR1 SGHKS, CDR2 YYEKEE (reference sequence). Trimming cost V 6 bases and J 4 bases, with 12 bases left between them. This CDR3 spans 13 amino acids. This CDR3 reads CASIPFGADTQYF. The CDR3 DNA is TGTGCCAGCATCCCGTTCGGGGCAGATACGCAGTATTTT.

The chain is built from TRBV5-8 and TRBJ2-7; no definite D call. Germline V CDR1 and CDR2: SGHTS, YDEGEE. Trimming left V 2 bases short and J 0 bases short, with 9 bases between. This CDR3 comprises 14 residues. CDR3 protein: CASSFMASSYEQYF. The CDR3 bases are TGTGCCAGCAGCTTCATGGCCAGCTCCTACGAGCAGTACTTC.

This clone has more than one count but fewer than ten. The V call is TRBV5-1, the J call TRBJ1-5; 7 nucleotides align to TRBD1. This CDR3 spans 14 amino acids. CDR1 and CDR2 from the germline V gene are SGHRS and YFSETQ. V lost 3 bases to trimming and J lost 4 bases; unmatched junction nucleotides: 4. The CDR3 DNA is TGCGCCAGCAGCTCCGGGACAGTTAATCAGCCCCAGCATTTT. Translated: CASSSGTVNQPQHF.

This clone occurred once. CDR3 DNA: TGTGCCAGCACCCAACGAATGCGGGGACCCTACGAGCAGTACTTC. Amino acids: CASTQRMRGPYEQYF. The rearrangement links TRBV6-4 to TRBJ2-7; D might be TRBD2 (6 bases). The germline CDR1 and CDR2 sequences are MRHNA and SNTAGT. Trimming took off 7 bases at V and 2 bases at J, with 18 bases between the two ends. CDR3 length equals 15 residues.

The chain recombines TRBV18 with TRBJ1-1, with TRBD1 identical over 10 bases. The CDR3 is 15 residues long. Germline V lookup: CDR1 KGHSH, CDR2 LQKENI. J lost 5 bases, V lost 4 bases, and 7 bases had no gene match. The CDR3 is CASSRRQGARTEAFF. The DNA for the CDR3 is TGTGCCAGCTCACGGAGACAGGGGGCAAGGACTGAAGCTTTCTTT.

This sequence joins TRBV12-3 or TRBV12-4 and TRBJ1-4; 10 nucleotides line up with TRBD1. J gave up 7 bases and V 6 bases, and 2 bases lay outside the gene matches. The CDR3 totals 13 residues. CDR3 sequence: CASRGQGLEKLFF. The DNA for the CDR3 is TGTGCCAGCAGGGGACAGGGGCTTGAAAAACTGTTTTTT.

This CDR3 reads CASRGGDLVGETQYF. DNA for the CDR3: TGTGCCAGCAGGGGGGGGGACCTAGTGGGAGAGACCCAGTACTTC. The chain employs TRBV2 and TRBJ2-5, with 7 bases that match TRBD2. This CDR3 is 15 amino acids long. The V segment lost 6 bases and the J segment 4 bases; nucleotides outside the gene matches: 11. Germline V lookup: CDR1 SNHLY, CDR2 FYNNEI.

Worth noting for this clone: Germline is not matched at one junction end, which may reflect a read error. The J gene is TRBJ1-1, the V gene TRBV14, with unresolved D. Germline V gives CDR1 SGHDN, CDR2 FVKESK. The CDR3 covers 17 residues. The CDR3, as DNA: TGTACCAGCAGCCAAGACTCCACCAAGAGGGCGCGCGTTCGAGCTTTCTTT. Translating it yields CTSSQDSTKRARVRAFF.

The chain uses TRBV20-1 and TRBJ2-7; 10 positions agree with TRBD2. CDR1 and CDR2 from the germline V gene are DFQATT and SNEGSKA (reference sequence). The CDR3 is 15 amino acids. V lost 3 bases and J lost 5; bases outside the gene matches: 10. CDR3 residues: CSASLVSGRTHEQYF. The CDR3 region has the DNA TGCAGTGCTAGTCTTGTTAGCGGGAGGACCCACGAGCAGTACTTC.

This chain's CDR3 is CASSRRGGTGNSYNEQFF. The CDR3 DNA follows: TGTGCCAGCAGTAGAAGGGGCGGGACAGGGAACTCCTACAATGAGCAGTTCTTC. The rearrangement links TRBV12-1 to TRBJ2-1; the DNA was not compared with TRBD1, the D call given in the table. TRBV12-1 is labeled a pseudogene. CDR3 length equals 18 residues.

The V call is TRBV20-1, the J call TRBJ1-2; 10 bases align to TRBD1. Germline lookup yields CDR1 DFQATT and CDR2 SNEGSKA (reference sequence). V lost 3 bases to trimming and J lost 2 bases; unmatched junction nucleotides: 3. The CDR3 loop spans 14 amino acids. The CDR3 spells CSASTGQGNYGYTF. The CDR3 nucleotides read TGCAGTGCTAGTACGGGACAGGGGAACTATGGCTACACCTTC.

The chain combines TRBV6-5 with TRBJ1-6; D may be TRBD1 (5 bases). This CDR3 region has 16 residues. The germline CDR1 and CDR2 sequences are MNHEY and SVGAGI. V shed 2 bases and J shed 7 bases, with 15 bases lying between them. The CDR3 coding sequence is TGTGCCAGCAGTTACGGGGCGGGGGGAAGGAATTCACCCCTCCACTTT. Translated, it gives CASSYGAGGRNSPLHF.

V gene TRBV19 combines with J gene TRBJ2-2; D not resolved. This CDR3 contains 15 residues. Deletions cut 3 bases from V and 3 bases from J, with 11 bases between. Germline CDR1 reads LNHDA; CDR2 reads SQIVND (reference sequence). In DNA form, the CDR3 reads TGTGCCAGTAGTATGTTGACTTACGACACCGGGGAGCTGTTTTTT. Translation gives CASSMLTYDTGELFF.

CDR3 amino acids: CASSFRQGSYNEQFF. The CDR3 DNA is TGTGCCAGCAGTTTCAGACAGGGCTCCTACAATGAGCAGTTCTTC. The chain recombines TRBV6-2 or TRBV6-3 with TRBJ2-1; 7 bases are shared with TRBD1. The CDR3 loop spans 15 amino acids. Germline-derived CDR1 and CDR2 are MNHEY and SVGEGT. With V trimmed by 4 bases and J by 0 bases, 3 bases remained unmatched.

A single count supports this clone. V usage is TRBV12-3 or TRBV12-4 and J usage is TRBJ1-4; D is uncertain. The germline V and J ends were trimmed by 1 base and 8 bases, with 5 bases remaining between them. The CDR3 length is 12 residues. The CDR3 nucleotides read TGTGCCAGCAGTTTAGTGCAGGAAAAACTGTTTTTT. Translating gives CASSLVQEKLFF.